This T cell receptor (beta chain) was found in a study of CD8 T cells in ankylosing spondylitis. Making use of molecular barcodes, quantitative 5'-RACE generated TCR beta libraries. TCRdb reprocessed the 5' RACE reads via MiXCR and lists one record per CDR3 protein. The data show about 200,000 distinct CDR3 sequences, with just under 7.5% seen just once and about 14% held by the top ten. As concerns this clonotype: Its target is unknown. A much larger clonotype is one base distant, so this may be a read error.

The CDR3 runs 14 residues. The V gene's germline CDR1 is MNHEY and CDR2 SMNVEV (reference sequence). Whole-study results and caveats: Disease-linked clones displayed a CD8+ phenotype and appeared relatively rarely in peripheral blood. What seemed typical of ankylosing spondylitis blood was a TCR beta motif built from eight highly homologous variants. Significantly higher representation of disease-linked clones was reported for matched ankylosing spondylitis synovial fluid.

The gene calls are TRBV27 and TRBJ2-7; 7 bases match TRBD1. The source of this sequence is a male donor with ankylosing spondylitis. Sequencing used blood, either unsorted or a sorted T cell fraction (not recorded which). The CDR3 nucleotides are TGTGCCAGCAGGGAGACAGGGCTCTCCTACAAGCAGTACTTC. Translated, it gives CASRETGLSYKQYF.